The clone carrying this TCR beta chain was counted many times. The target antigen is unknown. The CDR3 contains 15 residues. Germline V gene data show CDR1 as LNHDA and CDR2 as SQIVND (reference sequence). V lost 5 bases, J lost 0 bases, and 13 bases lay in between. Sequenced patients had shown CD8+CD57+ cell expansion by flow cytometry. The data derive from a study of CD8+CD57+ T cells in acquired aplastic anemia. Regarding the study as a whole: Comparison of patients with controls identified around 31 shared CD8+ CDR3 sequences.

The use of genomic DNA as template underpinned the TCR beta VDJ and CDR3 profiling. TCRdb re-analysed the reads in MiXCR, keeping a single row per CDR3 protein. The sample lists about 160,000 distinct CDR3 sequences; less than 50% were seen once. Sequences were obtained from sorted CD4+, CD8+, or CD8+CD57+ T cells (not recorded which) from PBMCs. The sequence came from a human donor with aplastic anemia. V and J are TRBV19 and TRBJ1-1; D is ambiguous. CDR3: CASSPDIGMNTEAFF. The CDR3 DNA follows: TGTGCCAGTAGTCCCGACATAGGGATGAACACTGAAGCTTTCTTT.